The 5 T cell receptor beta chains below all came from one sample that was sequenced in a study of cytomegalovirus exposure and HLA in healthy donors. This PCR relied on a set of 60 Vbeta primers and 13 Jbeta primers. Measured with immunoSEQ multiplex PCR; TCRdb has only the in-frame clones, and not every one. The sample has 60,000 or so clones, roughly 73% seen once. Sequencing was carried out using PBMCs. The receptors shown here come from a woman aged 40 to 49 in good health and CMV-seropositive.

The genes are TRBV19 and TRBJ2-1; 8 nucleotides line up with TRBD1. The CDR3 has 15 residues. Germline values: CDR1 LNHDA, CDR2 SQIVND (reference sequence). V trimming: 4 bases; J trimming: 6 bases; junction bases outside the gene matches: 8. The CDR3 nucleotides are TGTGCCAGTAGTAGCTCAGGGGGCTGGGTCAATGAGCAGTTCTTC. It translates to CASSSSGGWVNEQFF.

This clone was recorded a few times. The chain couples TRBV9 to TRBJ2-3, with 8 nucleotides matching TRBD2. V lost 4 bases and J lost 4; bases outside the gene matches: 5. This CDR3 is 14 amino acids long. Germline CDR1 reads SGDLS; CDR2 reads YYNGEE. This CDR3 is CASSPRGGSDTQYF. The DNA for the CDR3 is TGTGCCAGCAGCCCACGGGGGGGATCAGATACGCAGTATTTT. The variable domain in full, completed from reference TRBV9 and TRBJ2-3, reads DSGVTQTPKHLITATGQRVTLRCSPRSGDLSVYWYQQSLDQGLQFLIQYYNGEERAKGNILERFSAQQFPDLHSELNLSSLELGDSALYFCASSPRGGSDTQYFGPGTRLTVL.

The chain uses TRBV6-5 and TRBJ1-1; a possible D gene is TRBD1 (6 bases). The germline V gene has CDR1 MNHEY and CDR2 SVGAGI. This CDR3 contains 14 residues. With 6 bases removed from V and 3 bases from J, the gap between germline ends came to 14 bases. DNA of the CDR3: TGTGCCAGCAGCCCACTTGGACAGCACACTGAAGCTTTCTTT. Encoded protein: CASSPLGQHTEAFF.

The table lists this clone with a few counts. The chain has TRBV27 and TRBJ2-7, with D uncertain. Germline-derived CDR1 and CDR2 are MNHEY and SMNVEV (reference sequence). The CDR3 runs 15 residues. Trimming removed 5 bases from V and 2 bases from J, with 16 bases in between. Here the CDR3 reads CASSPIGTDTYEQYF. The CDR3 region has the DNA TGTGCCAGCAGTCCCATAGGTACAGACACCTACGAGCAGTACTTC.

CDR3: CASTSPGGRNTEAFF. Written as DNA, the CDR3 is TGTGCCAGTACATCGCCTGGGGGGAGGAACACTGAAGCTTTCTTT. This chain connects TRBV19 to TRBJ1-1; tentatively, D is TRBD1 (5 bases). Trimming took 7 bases from V and 1 from J, leaving 16 bases between them. This CDR3 is built from 15 residues. Germline-derived CDR1 and CDR2 are LNHDA and SQIVND (reference sequence).